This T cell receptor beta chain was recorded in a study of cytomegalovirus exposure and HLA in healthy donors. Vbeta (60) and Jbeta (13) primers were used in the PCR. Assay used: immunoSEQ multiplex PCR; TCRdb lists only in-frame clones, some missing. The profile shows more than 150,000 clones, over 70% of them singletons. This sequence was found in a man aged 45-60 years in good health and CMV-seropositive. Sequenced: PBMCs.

The CDR3 bases are TGTGCCAGCAGCTTACTCGGGAGGTCTTACGAGCAGTACTTC. Translating gives CASSLLGRSYEQYF. The genes are TRBV7-8 and TRBJ2-7; TRBD2 aligns across 7 bases. V lost 2 bases to trimming and J lost 4 bases; unmatched junction nucleotides: 5. The CDR3 runs 14 residues. Germline V gene data show CDR1 as SGHVS and CDR2 as FQNEAQ.